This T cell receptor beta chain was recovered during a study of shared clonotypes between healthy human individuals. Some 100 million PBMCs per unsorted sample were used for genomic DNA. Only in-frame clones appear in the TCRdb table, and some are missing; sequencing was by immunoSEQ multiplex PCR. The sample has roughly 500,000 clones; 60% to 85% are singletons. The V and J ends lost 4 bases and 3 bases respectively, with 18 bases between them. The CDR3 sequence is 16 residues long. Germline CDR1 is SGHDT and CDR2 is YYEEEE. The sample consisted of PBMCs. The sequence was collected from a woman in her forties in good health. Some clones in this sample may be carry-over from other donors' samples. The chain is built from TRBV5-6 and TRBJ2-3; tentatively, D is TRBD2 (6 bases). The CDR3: CASSATGWGETDTQYF. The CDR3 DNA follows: TGTGCCAGCAGCGCAACGGGTTGGGGGGAAACAGATACGCAGTATTTT.